These 25 T cell receptor beta chains originate from one sample sequenced in a study of blood T cell repertoires in COVID-19. TCRdb's table, derived via immunoSEQ multiplex PCR, lists solely in-frame clones and lacks some. The top ten clones hold around 2% of a sample with about 400,000 clones, around 90% of them seen once. Input material: PBMCs or T cells enriched from blood (not recorded which). These receptors were taken from a woman aged 40 to 50 with acute COVID-19.

The chain joins TRBV6-2 or TRBV6-3 to TRBJ1-2; 7 bases line up with TRBD1. Per germline, CDR1 MNHEY and CDR2 SVGEGT. The CDR3 contains 12 residues. J lost 3 bases, V lost 6 bases, and 1 base had no gene match. The CDR3 bases are TGTGCCAGCAGCACAGGGGACTATGGCTACACCTTC. Translation: CASSTGDYGYTF.

As to this clone: A junction end diverges from the germline sequence, so it may reflect a read error. The chain couples TRBV18 to TRBJ1-2, with D possibly being TRBD1 (5 bases). Germline-derived CDR1 and CDR2 are KGHSH and LQKENI. The CDR3 is 13 amino acids. Here the CDR3 reads CASSPQVRDGYTF. CDR3 bases: TGTGCCAGCTCCCCACAGGTGCGGGATGGCTACACCTTC.

The chain carries TRBV9 and TRBJ1-5; 7 nucleotides line up with TRBD1. From germline, CDR1 is SGDLS and CDR2 YYNGEE. This CDR3 region has 15 residues. The V gene end was trimmed by 0 bases and the J gene end by 7 bases; junction bases not matched to a gene: 7. This CDR3 is CASSVGAGGLQPQHF. The DNA of the CDR3 is TGTGCCAGCAGCGTAGGGGCAGGGGGTTTACAGCCCCAGCATTTT.

V is TRBV4-2 and J is TRBJ1-1; D may be TRBD1 (6 bases). Trimming removed 1 base at V and 1 base at J, with 10 bases between. The CDR3 is made up of 15 amino acids. CDR1 and CDR2 (germline): LGHNA, YNFKEQ. Written as DNA, the CDR3 is TGTGCCAGCAGCCAAGGGGGGGGCCAGAACACTGAAGCTTTCTTT. It translates to CASSQGGGQNTEAFF.

Remarks on this clone: The same CDR3 can be traced to other DNA sequences in this sample. The chain couples TRBV5-1 to TRBJ2-7; the match to TRBD1 covers 8 bases. Looked up from germline, CDR1 is SGHRS and CDR2 is YFSETQ. The CDR3 extends over 14 amino acids. Germline trimming cut 4 bases from V and 2 bases from J; bases unmatched to any gene: 5. The CDR3 nucleotides read TGCGCCAGCAGCCTAGGACAGGGACCCTACGAGCAGTACTTC. Its protein product is CASSLGQGPYEQYF.

The genes are TRBV9 and TRBJ2-2; possibly TRBD1 for D (6 bases). The CDR3 is made up of 14 amino acids. Germline lookup yields CDR1 SGDLS and CDR2 YYNGEE. Between the trimmed V and J ends, which lost 6 bases and 3 bases, there was a span of 12 bases. This CDR3 is CASTKEGDTGELFF. The CDR3 DNA reads TGTGCCAGCACCAAAGAGGGGGACACCGGGGAGCTGTTTTTT. Variable domain in full (rest from reference TRBV9 and TRBJ2-2): DSGVTQTPKHLITATGQRVTLRCSPRSGDLSVYWYQQSLDQGLQFLIQYYNGEERAKGNILERFSAQQFPDLHSELNLSSLELGDSALYFCASTKEGDTGELFFGEGSRLTVL.

V and J are TRBV27 and TRBJ1-6; D is possibly TRBD1 (6 bases). Germline V gene sequence: CDR1 MNHEY, CDR2 SMNVEV (reference sequence). V dropped 2 bases and J dropped 4 bases, with 15 bases sitting between them. The CDR3 consists of 17 residues. The CDR3 sequence is CASSLGSGARYNSPLHF. For the CDR3, the DNA is TGTGCCAGCAGTTTAGGGTCAGGGGCCAGATATAATTCACCCCTCCACTTT.

The CDR3 bases are TGTGCCAGTAGTATCCCTAACAGCGGGGGGGCCTCCAATGAGCAGTTCTTC. Its translation is CASSIPNSGGASNEQFF. The rearrangement links TRBV19 to TRBJ2-1; 10 bases agree with TRBD2. This CDR3 spans 17 amino acids. V trimming: 3 bases; J trimming: 6 bases; junction bases outside the gene matches: 11. CDR1 is LNHDA and CDR2 is SQIVND in the germline V gene (reference sequence).

The chain is built from TRBV10-3 and TRBJ1-3; 9 positions match TRBD1. This CDR3 region has 16 residues. Germline V CDR1 and CDR2: ENHRY, SYGVKD. J lost 8 bases, V lost 0 bases, and 8 bases had no gene match. The CDR3 DNA is TGTGCCATCAGTGAGTCGGGACAGGGAGGGTCGGACACCATATATTTT. It translates to CAISESGQGGSDTIYF.

The gene calls are TRBV24-1 and TRBJ1-6; TRBD1 agrees at 8 bases. Trimming cost V 9 bases and J 9 bases; bases outside gene matches: 6. The CDR3 has 13 amino acids. Germline CDR1 KGHDR, CDR2 SFDVKD. CDR3 nucleotide sequence: TGTGCCACCCACAGGGGGTTAGTTTCACCCCTCCACTTT. It yields the protein CATHRGLVSPLHF.

The V gene is TRBV11-2, the J gene TRBJ1-1; D is possibly TRBD1 (6 bases). Germline-derived CDR1 and CDR2 are SGHAT and FQNNGV. The CDR3 consists of 15 residues. V was trimmed by 1 base and J by 10 bases, leaving 19 bases between them. CDR3 nucleotide sequence: TGTGCCAGCAGCTTAGTGATCGGCAGGGGAGAAATAGCTTTCTTT. Amino acid sequence: CASSLVIGRGEIAFF. The full variable domain, in which reference TRBV11-2 and TRBJ1-1 provide the parts outside the CDR3, is EAGVAQSPRYKIIEKRQSVAFWCNPISGHATLYWYQQILGQGPKLLIQFQNNGVVDDSQLPKDRFSAERLKGVDSTLKIQPAKLEDSAVYLCASSLVIGRGEIAFFGQGTRLTVV.

In its sample, this clone was seen a few times. The V gene is TRBV7-2, the J gene TRBJ2-1, with 7 positions matching TRBD2. With V trimmed by 5 bases and J by 3 bases, 7 bases remained unmatched. In germline, CDR1 is SGHTA, CDR2 FQGNSA. The CDR3 has 15 amino acids. CDR3 sequence (DNA): TGTGCCAGCAGCCCCCATGGCGGGGGCTACAATGAGCAGTTCTTC. This gives the protein CASSPHGGGYNEQFF. The complete variable domain, with remaining parts taken from reference TRBV7-2 and TRBJ2-1, reads GAGVSQSPSNKVTEKGKDVELRCDPISGHTALYWYRQSLGQGLEFLIYFQGNSAPDKSGLPSDRFSAERTGGSVSTLTIQRTQQEDSAVYLCASSPHGGGYNEQFFGPGTRLTVL.

As to this clone: With a much larger clone just one base away, this may be a read error. Distinct nucleotide sequences in the sample also encode this CDR3. The CDR3 region is CASSPQGKLGYTF. CDR3 DNA sequence: TGTGCCAGCAGTCCTCAGGGGAAACTTGGCTATACCTTC. The gene calls are TRBV5-8 and TRBJ1-2, with D perhaps TRBD1 (6 bases). This CDR3 has 13 amino acids. Germline CDR1 is SGHTS and CDR2 is YDEGEE.

The rearrangement uses TRBV5-1 and TRBJ1-2, with TRBD1 matching 7 bases. After removal of 0 bases from V and 3 bases from J, the junction contained 11 bases not matched to a gene. This CDR3 comprises 17 residues. Germline loops: CDR1 SGHRS, CDR2 YFSETQ. The CDR3 DNA sequence: TGCGCCAGCAGCTTGGGTGGACAGGACCATTTTTACTATGGCTACACCTTC. It translates to CASSLGGQDHFYYGYTF. Combining the CDR3 with reference TRBV5-1 and TRBJ1-2 gives the whole variable domain KAGVTQTPRYLIKTRGQQVTLSCSPISGHRSVSWYQQTPGQGLQFLFEYFSETQRNKGNFPGRFSGRQFSNSRSEMNVSTLELGDSALYLCASSLGGQDHFYYGYTFGSGTRLTVV.

This clone was observed once. The V and J genes are TRBV19 and TRBJ2-1, with D tentatively TRBD1 (6 bases). The CDR3 is made up of 14 amino acids. Trimming removed 5 bases from V and 9 bases from J, with 17 bases in between. Germline loops: CDR1 LNHDA, CDR2 SQIVND (reference sequence). CDR3 nucleotide sequence: TGTGCCAGTAGTCCCCCGGGACACCCTACTGAGCAGTTCTTC. It encodes CASSPPGHPTEQFF. Full variable domain (remainder filled in from reference TRBV19 and TRBJ2-1): DGGITQSPKYLFRKEGQNVTLSCEQNLNHDAMYWYRQDPGQGLRLIYYSQIVNDFQKGDIAEGYSVSREKKESFPLTVTSAQKNPTAFYLCASSPPGHPTEQFFGPGTRLTVL.

J is TRBJ2-7 and V is TRBV5-5, with D unresolved. This CDR3 region has 14 residues. Deletions cut 3 bases from V and 1 base from J, with 11 bases between. The germline gives CDR1 SGHKS, CDR2 YYEKEE (reference sequence). The CDR3, as DNA: TGTGCCAGCAGCTCCCATCCCAGTTCCTACGAGCAGTACTTC. It encodes CASSSHPSSYEQYF.

The V gene is TRBV30, the J gene TRBJ1-6; 9 bases align to TRBD1. The CDR3 length is 15 residues. Germline CDR1 reads GTSNPN; CDR2 reads SVGIG (reference sequence). The V segment lost 2 bases and the J segment 6 bases; nucleotides outside the gene matches: 5. DNA for the CDR3: TGTGCCTGGAGTACCCGGGACAGGGCTAATTCACCCCTCCACTTT. Its protein product is CAWSTRDRANSPLHF.

The chain carries TRBV5-1 and TRBJ1-2; 8 bases match TRBD1. The CDR3 loop spans 13 amino acids. Germline CDR1 SGHRS, CDR2 YFSETQ. The ends lost 4 bases at V and 9 bases at J; junction bases unmatched: 8. CDR3 DNA: TGCGCCAGCAGCCAAGGACAGGGACGGAGCTACACCTTC. Translating gives CASSQGQGRSYTF. The full variable domain, rest sourced from reference TRBV5-1 and TRBJ1-2, is KAGVTQTPRYLIKTRGQQVTLSCSPISGHRSVSWYQQTPGQGLQFLFEYFSETQRNKGNFPGRFSGRQFSNSRSEMNVSTLELGDSALYLCASSQGQGRSYTFGSGTRLTVV.

The chain combines TRBV7-6 with TRBJ1-2; D perhaps matches TRBD1 (5 bases). V was cut by 3 bases and J by 2 bases, with 13 bases left in between. CDR3 length: 15 residues. The germline gives CDR1 SGHVS, CDR2 FNYEAQ. The CDR3 DNA reads TGTGCCAGCAGCTTGGCGACAGATATAAACTATGGCTACACCTTC. This translates into CASSLATDINYGYTF.

In regard to this clone: Other nucleotide sequences in the sample specify the same CDR3. The chain carries TRBV7-9 and TRBJ1-5, with D perhaps matching TRBD1 (6 bases). The CDR3 runs 15 residues. Per the germline V gene, CDR1 is SEHNR and CDR2 is FQNEAQ (reference sequence). V gave up 1 base and J gave up 2 bases, with 9 bases separating them. This CDR3 is CASSLGGQGNQPQHF. CDR3 coding DNA: TGTGCCAGCAGCTTAGGGGGGCAGGGCAATCAGCCCCAGCATTTT.

This rearrangement joins TRBV20-1 to TRBJ1-4; weak D call: TRBD1 (5 bases). CDR1 is DFQATT and CDR2 is SNEGSKA in the germline V gene (reference sequence). CDR3 length equals 15 residues. Trimming removed 3 bases from V and 7 bases from J, with 18 bases in between. The CDR3 DNA follows: TGCAGTGCTAGTGCCCCCCGACAGACCCCTGAAAAACTGTTTTTT. It specifies CSASAPRQTPEKLFF.

In this sample, this clone turned up a few times. CDR3 protein: CASSSGLPWGTDTQYF. The CDR3 nucleotides are TGTGCCAGCAGTTCCGGACTGCCATGGGGCACAGATACGCAGTATTTT. The V call is TRBV5-6, the J call TRBJ2-3; a weak D match, TRBD2 (5 bases). Trimming shortened V by 5 bases and J by 1 base, and 17 bases separated the two germline ends. This CDR3 has 16 amino acids. Germline V gives CDR1 SGHDT, CDR2 YYEEEE. Together with reference TRBV5-6 and TRBJ2-3, the CDR3 gives the full variable domain: DAGVTQSPTHLIKTRGQQVTLRCSPKSGHDTVSWYQQALGQGPQFIFQYYEEEERQRGNFPDRFSGHQFPNYSSELNVNALLLGDSALYLCASSSGLPWGTDTQYFGPGTRLTVL.

This chain joins TRBV7-9 and TRBJ1-2; TRBD1 matches 9 bases. Germline CDR1 SEHNR, CDR2 FQNEAQ (reference sequence). The trim removed 3 bases at V and 4 bases at J, leaving 15 bases unmatched. This CDR3 has 18 residues. CDR3 sequence: CASSLPGQGGMLGYGYTF. The CDR3 DNA sequence: TGTGCCAGCAGCTTGCCGGGACAGGGAGGGATGCTGGGCTATGGCTACACCTTC.

V and J are TRBV24-1 and TRBJ1-3; D may be TRBD1 (5 bases). Germline CDR1 and CDR2: KGHDR and SFDVKD. Trimming pared 5 bases from V and 0 bases from J, leaving 7 bases between. This CDR3 has 14 amino acids. CDR3 amino acids: CATSGGNSGNTIYF. The CDR3 region has the DNA TGTGCCACCAGTGGGGGCAACTCTGGAAACACCATATATTTT.

The V and J genes are TRBV4-2 and TRBJ2-2, with 8 bases fitting TRBD1. After removal of 0 bases from V and 5 bases from J, the junction contained 2 bases not matched to a gene. CDR3 size: 15 residues. Germline V gene sequence: CDR1 LGHNA, CDR2 YNFKEQ. DNA of the CDR3: TGTGCCAGCAGCCAAGAGGACAGGGTAACCGGGGAGCTGTTTTTT. It is translated as CASSQEDRVTGELFF.